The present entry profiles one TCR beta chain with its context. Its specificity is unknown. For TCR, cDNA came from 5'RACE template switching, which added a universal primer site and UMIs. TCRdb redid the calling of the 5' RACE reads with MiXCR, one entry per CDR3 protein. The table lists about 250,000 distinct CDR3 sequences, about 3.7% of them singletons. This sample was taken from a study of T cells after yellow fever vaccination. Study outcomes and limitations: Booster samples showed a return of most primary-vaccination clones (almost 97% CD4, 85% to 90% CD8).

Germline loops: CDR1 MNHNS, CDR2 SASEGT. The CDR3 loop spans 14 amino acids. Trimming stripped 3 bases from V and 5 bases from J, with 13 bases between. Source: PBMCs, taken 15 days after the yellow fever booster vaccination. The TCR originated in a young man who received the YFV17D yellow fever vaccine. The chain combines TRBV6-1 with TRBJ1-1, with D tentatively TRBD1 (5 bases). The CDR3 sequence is CASSDQGGKTEAFF. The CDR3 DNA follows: TGTGCCAGCAGTGATCAGGGAGGAAAGACTGAAGCTTTCTTT.